This TCR beta chain was identified in a study of OX40 agonist ivuxolimab in advanced cancers. Study summary: Patients assigned to dose escalation were diagnosed with hepatocellular carcinoma, melanoma, renal cell or head and neck cancer.

The germline CDR1 and CDR2 sequences are MGHRA and YSYEKL. The CDR3 is made up of 13 amino acids. Trimming removed 2 bases from V and 7 bases from J; junction bases left unmatched: 1. TCRdb's table, derived via immunoSEQ multiplex PCR, lists solely in-frame clones and lacks some. The sample has some 42,000 clones, roughly 84% seen once. The sequence was collected from an adult with an advanced solid tumor such as melanoma, head and neck, liver or kidney cancer. The chain employs TRBV4-1 and TRBJ2-1; 8 positions agree with TRBD2. The sequences come from CD4+ or CD8+ T cells sorted from blood, collected in a trial of the OX40 agonist ivuxolimab. In DNA form, the CDR3 reads TGCGCCAGCAGCCAACCGGGGGGGAATGAGCAGTTCTTC. Protein product: CASSQPGGNEQFF.